This TCR beta chain originates from a study of blood T cell repertoires in COVID-19. Whole-study context: The United States, Italy and Spain supplied acute and convalescent COVID-19 samples. PBMCs, B-cell-depleted T cells, or T cells were the source of the cDNA or gDNA that made up the material.

Authors' data handling: Amplification with reference gene primers provided the estimates of nucleated cell counts. TCRdb's table, derived via immunoSEQ multiplex PCR, lists solely in-frame clones and lacks some. The V and J calls and clone size were taken over from that table, and D and trimming were inferred from the DNA. The sample yields about 380,000 clones, 70% to 85% seen once. V lost 7 bases, J lost 5 bases, and 11 bases lay in between. The CDR3 is made up of 12 amino acids. Germline CDR1 SNHLY, CDR2 FYNNEI. This clonotype originated in a human donor with acute or convalescent COVID-19. The donor label of this sample is uncertain. Sequencing used peripheral blood. This sequence joins TRBV2 and TRBJ1-1; D remains ambiguous. CDR3 protein: CASNRRATEAFF. CDR3 nucleotide sequence: TGTGCCAGCAACCGGCGGGCGACTGAAGCTTTCTTT.